The entry that follows covers one T cell receptor (beta chain) sequence. TCRdb's table, derived via immunoSEQ multiplex PCR, lists solely in-frame clones and lacks some. The sample includes some 120,000 clones, more than 70% of them seen just once. This specimen comes from a study of blood T cell repertoires in COVID-19. Study-wide background: The cDNA or gDNA used as material had been derived from T cells, B-cell-depleted T cells, or PBMCs.

CDR1 is MNHNY, CDR2 SVGAGI, per germline (reference sequence). V shed 5 bases and J 9 bases; nucleotides not matched to a gene: 9. The length of the CDR3 is 14 residues. This sequence was found in a man in his sixties with acute or convalescent COVID-19. The chain uses TRBV6-6 and TRBJ2-2; 7 bases are a match to TRBD1. The sequenced sample was peripheral blood. This CDR3 is CASSQETGNRELFF. For the CDR3, the DNA is TGTGCCAGCAGTCAGGAGACAGGGAACCGGGAGCTGTTTTTT.